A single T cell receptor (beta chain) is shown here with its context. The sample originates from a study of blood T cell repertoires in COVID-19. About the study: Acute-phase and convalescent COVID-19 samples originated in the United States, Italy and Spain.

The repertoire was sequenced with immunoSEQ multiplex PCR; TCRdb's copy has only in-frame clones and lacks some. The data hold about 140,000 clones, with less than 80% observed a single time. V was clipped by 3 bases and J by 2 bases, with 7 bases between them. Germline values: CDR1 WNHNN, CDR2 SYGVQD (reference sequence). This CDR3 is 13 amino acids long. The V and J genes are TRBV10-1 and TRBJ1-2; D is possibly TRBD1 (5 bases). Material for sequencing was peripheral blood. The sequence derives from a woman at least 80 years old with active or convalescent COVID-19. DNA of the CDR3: TGCGCCAGCAGTGAATCAGGGAACTATGGCTACACCTTC. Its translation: CASSESGNYGYTF.